This T cell receptor (beta chain) was found in a study of T cells after posttransplantation cyclophosphamide (dated by TCRdb to about 2016). Context from the whole study: Using TRB sequencing, the study followed how the T cell repertoire reconstituted after myeloablative bone marrow transplantation in which posttransplantation cyclophosphamide served as GVHD prophylaxis. Samples from some 33 PTCy-treated patients and 15 to 20 related bone marrow donors of those patients were subjected to antigen receptor sequencing. Up to 3 additional blood samples from 2 to 5.2 years after transplant were also TRB-sequenced in 3 patients, as was pretransplant blood from several patients. Because TRA and TRB clonality correlated tightly in eight or nine samples, later TCR analyses were limited to TRB. Blood from every one of the 30 or so PTCy patients who had 1-year posttransplant specimens underwent TRB sequencing. Public TRB sequences were searched against a database of over 3,500 sequences associated with responses to pathogens, tumor antigens, self-antigens and alloantigens. Beyond this particular receptor, the publication reports: The TRB repertoires of T cells infiltrating skin or GI tract showed only limited overlap with the TRB repertoires of T cells in blood. At 1-2 months, donor-recipient similarity was low but rose over the first year, and the later blood repertoires were often dominated by donor CD8+ memory clones. Across the roughly 40 patients, TRB clonality was highly associated with recipient CMV seropositivity and CMV reactivation, and diversity with PTCy was similar to that in the CNI/methotrexate controls.

This clone was detected ten times or more. There is no known antigen for this receptor. Per-base qualities were not stored, and no clone one base away is much larger. The germline V gene supplies CDR1 MGHRA and CDR2 YSYEKL. Trimming takes 1 base from V and 0 bases from J, and the germline ends sit 7 bases apart. Measured from the cysteine to the phenylalanine, the CDR3 is 14 residues long. The DNA shown is the 42-base CDR3, in frame from base 1. Peripheral blood samples were provided by related bone marrow donors on the day of marrow donation. Peripheral blood and bone marrow mononuclear cells were isolated by Ficoll-Hypaque density centrifugation and cryopreserved. Genomic DNA was the input for TRB sequencing, which was run either with the immunoSEQ assay at survey resolution or with the hsTCRB kit. The original methods were these. The immunoSEQ software handled the initial read processing, while the LymphoSeq R package was used for the repertoire analyses. Clonality was computed as 1 minus normalized Shannon entropy; Gini coefficient was also calculated for each TRB dataset. To infer phenotypes in unsorted samples, TRB sequences from sorted subsets of the recipient or donor were mapped onto unsorted samples from the same recipient. The table was pulled from immuneACCESS by TCRdb, which kept in-frame rearrangements only. Such tables lose some clones; where checked, under half of the loss comes from unresolved V genes, and the rest has no known cause. The D gene and trimming were derived from the DNA, and the V and J assignments and clone size from that table. The sample has some 37,000 clones on record, with no singletons. The top ten constitute about 1.2% of the sample.

The sequencing input was PBMCs. The sequence was collected from a girl between 10 and 17 years old in good health, CMV-negative, and a related stem cell transplant donor. The chain is encoded by TRBV4-1 joined to TRBJ2-7, with TRBD1 as a weak D call on 6 bases. The CDR3 sequence is CASSQGTASYEQYF. The nucleotide sequence reads as follows: TGCGCCAGCAGCCAAGGGACAGCCTCCTACGAGCAGTACTTC.